These 31 T cell receptor beta chains were all obtained from the same sample, sequenced in a study of shared clonotypes between healthy human individuals. Measured with immunoSEQ multiplex PCR; TCRdb has only the in-frame clones, and not every one. This sample yields approximately 600,000 clones, of which roughly 95% are seen a single time; over 0.1% belongs to the top ten. Cells designated naive CD8 were CD45RO-negative and were positively selected for CCR7, with terminally differentiated effector memory CD45RA+ cells excluded. Sequencing was carried out using naive CD8+ T cells sorted from blood. The receptors were sampled from a woman in her twenties or thirties in good health.

This clone is a singleton in its sample. The chain couples TRBV5-1 to TRBJ2-7, with D possibly matching TRBD2 (5 bases). Trimming removed 7 bases at V and 3 bases at J, with 8 bases between. Germline CDR1 and CDR2: SGHRS and YFSETQ. This CDR3 has 11 amino acids. CDR3 in amino acids: CASYEGYEQYF. In DNA form, the CDR3 reads TGCGCCAGCTACGAGGGCTACGAGCAGTACTTC.

The table lists this clone with a few counts. The J gene is TRBJ1-2, the V gene TRBV20-1; D uncertain. V was clipped by 3 bases and J by 6 bases, with 5 bases between them. Germline CDR1 DFQATT, CDR2 SNEGSKA (reference sequence). This CDR3 has 10 amino acids. The CDR3 sequence: CSASGHGYTF. CDR3 in DNA: TGCAGTGCTAGTGGGCATGGCTACACCTTC.

This chain uses TRBV6-5 with TRBJ1-2; weak D call: TRBD1 (5 bases). CDR1 is MNHEY, CDR2 SVGAGI, per germline. This CDR3 has 14 amino acids. The V gene lost 3 bases and the J gene lost 3 bases, with 11 bases spanning the gap. The CDR3 coding sequence is TGTGCCAGCAGTTATTTGGGGGGTGACTATGGCTACACCTTC. Translated, it gives CASSYLGGDYGYTF.

About this clone itself: The sample contains more than one DNA sequence encoding this CDR3. The chain employs TRBV28 and TRBJ1-3; D is ambiguous. V was pared by 3 bases and J by 0 bases, with 6 bases between. Germline V lookup: CDR1 MDHEN, CDR2 SYDVKM. This CDR3 comprises 14 residues. Here the CDR3 reads CASSFRSSGNTIYF. For the CDR3, the DNA is TGTGCCAGCAGTTTCCGAAGCTCTGGAAACACCATATATTTT.

This clone was found once. J is TRBJ2-1 and V is TRBV27, with 12 bases matching TRBD2. Germline V CDR1 and CDR2: MNHEY, SMNVEV (reference sequence). Trimming at V came to 4 bases and at J to 0 bases, leaving 7 bases not matched to a gene. The CDR3 contains 18 residues. The CDR3 region is CASSSGLAGRSSYNEQFF. CDR3 sequence (DNA): TGTGCCAGCAGTTCAGGACTAGCGGGAAGGAGCTCCTACAATGAGCAGTTCTTC.

The rearrangement uses TRBV7-8 and TRBJ1-5, with 10 bases fitting TRBD1. The CDR3 spans 18 residues. V lost 3 bases, J lost 1 base, and 9 bases stayed unmatched. From germline, CDR1 is SGHVS and CDR2 FQNEAQ. CDR3 in amino acids: CASSFPDRGHISNQPQHF. DNA of the CDR3: TGTGCCAGCAGCTTCCCTGACAGGGGGCATATCAGCAATCAGCCCCAGCATTTT.

This clone was seen a handful of times. This sequence joins TRBV7-9 and TRBJ2-7, with D perhaps matching TRBD1 or TRBD2 (5 bases each). Germline V gene sequence: CDR1 SEHNR, CDR2 FQNEAQ (reference sequence). The CDR3 is 12 amino acids. With 8 bases removed from V and 0 bases from J, the gap between germline ends came to 8 bases. The CDR3 nucleotides read TGTGCCAGCGCAGGGAGCTCCTACGAGCAGTACTTC. Translation: CASAGSSYEQYF.

This clone was counted between two and nine times. V gene TRBV7-9 combines with J gene TRBJ1-1; D gene uncertain. Trimming took off 4 bases at V and 3 bases at J, with 6 bases between the two ends. CDR1 is SEHNR and CDR2 is FQNEAQ in the germline V gene (reference sequence). The CDR3 is made up of 12 amino acids. CDR3: CASSYTHTEAFF. CDR3 in DNA: TGTGCCAGCAGCTATACACACACTGAAGCTTTCTTT.

Comments on this clone: The sample contains more than one DNA sequence encoding this CDR3. The V gene is TRBV5-4, the J gene TRBJ2-6; D is possibly TRBD1 (5 bases). The CDR3 has 15 residues. The V gene's germline CDR1 is SGHNT and CDR2 YYREEE (reference sequence). The V gene lost 1 base and the J gene lost 0 bases, with 5 bases spanning the gap. The CDR3 bases are TGTGCCAGCAGCTTGCAGGGCTCTGGGGCCAACGTCCTGACTTTC. Translating it yields CASSLQGSGANVLTF.

The CDR3 DNA follows: TGTGCCAGCAGCCCTAGCCAGACCCAGTACTTC. Translation gives CASSPSQTQYF. The chain joins TRBV7-6 to TRBJ2-5; D possibly corresponds to TRBD2 (5 bases). The CDR3 covers 11 residues. V lost 5 bases, J lost 6 bases, and 7 bases lay in between. Germline lookup yields CDR1 SGHVS and CDR2 FNYEAQ. Looking up the rest from reference TRBV7-6 and TRBJ2-5 gives the full variable domain: GAGVSQSPRYKVTKRGQDVALRCDPISGHVSLYWYRQALGQGPEFLTYFNYEAQQDKSGLPNDRFSAERPEGSISTLTIQRTEQRDSAMYRCASSPSQTQYFGPGTRLLVL.

This chain links TRBV28 with TRBJ2-3, with D perhaps matching TRBD1 or TRBD2 (5 bases each). The CDR3 spans 15 residues. Germline values: CDR1 MDHEN, CDR2 SYDVKM. CDR3 sequence: CAILPGTEGPDTQYF. The CDR3 region has the DNA TGTGCTATTCTCCCCGGGACGGAAGGTCCAGATACGCAGTATTTT.

J is TRBJ1-5 and V is TRBV27; D is unclear. Trimming pared 6 bases from V and 1 base from J, leaving 13 bases between. The CDR3 is 15 amino acids. In germline, CDR1 is MNHEY, CDR2 SMNVEV (reference sequence). CDR3 DNA: TGTGCCAGCAGCCTAGGGCTTGGAAGCAATCAGCCCCAGCATTTT. Its translation is CASSLGLGSNQPQHF.

The sample holds one count of this clone. The rearrangement links TRBV15 to TRBJ2-7; possibly TRBD2 for D (5 bases). Per germline, CDR1 LNHNV and CDR2 YYDKDF (reference sequence). V was shortened by 0 bases and J by 3 bases, with 21 bases between the two germline ends. This CDR3 contains 18 residues. Here the CDR3 DNA reads TGTGCCACCAGCAGAGATCACCCGGCCAGCGGTTTTAACTACGAGCAGTACTTC. Translating it yields CATSRDHPASGFNYEQYF.

The V gene is TRBV5-8, the J gene TRBJ2-7, with D possibly TRBD2 on 5 matching bases. The V gene lost 4 bases and the J gene lost 5 bases, with 13 bases spanning the gap. Per the germline V gene, CDR1 is SGHTS and CDR2 is YDEGEE. The CDR3 totals 13 residues. The CDR3: CASSRPQRDEQYF. CDR3 sequence (DNA): TGTGCCAGCAGCCGACCTCAGAGGGACGAGCAGTACTTC.

The chain has TRBV7-7 and TRBJ2-7; weak D call: TRBD2 (5 bases). This CDR3 region has 16 residues. Per germline, CDR1 SSHAT and CDR2 FNYEAQ (reference sequence). Trimming removed 6 bases at V and 0 bases at J, with 18 bases between. The CDR3 nucleotides are TGTGCCAGCAGGAAAAGACTGACGGGGTGCTCCTACGAGCAGTACTTC. It is translated as CASRKRLTGCSYEQYF.

The chain couples TRBV7-6 to TRBJ2-7; D is ambiguous. V lost 3 bases and J lost 6, with 9 bases in between. Germline V CDR1 and CDR2: SGHVS, FNYEAQ. The CDR3 has 12 residues. The CDR3: CASSFLRSEQYF. CDR3 DNA: TGTGCCAGCAGCTTCCTCCGGTCCGAGCAGTACTTC.

The V call is TRBV7-9, the J call TRBJ1-5, with 7 bases that match TRBD1. V dropped 6 bases and J dropped 3; count of bases not matched to a gene: 5. The CDR3 runs to 14 residues. Germline V gives CDR1 SEHNR, CDR2 FQNEAQ (reference sequence). CDR3 in amino acids: CASSTGEDNQPQHF. DNA for the CDR3: TGTGCCAGCAGTACAGGGGAAGACAATCAGCCCCAGCATTTT.

This rearrangement joins TRBV27 to TRBJ2-5; 8 bases align to TRBD1. CDR3 length equals 14 residues. Germline CDR1 is MNHEY and CDR2 is SMNVEV (reference sequence). The V gene end was trimmed by 7 bases and the J gene end by 7 bases; junction bases not matched to a gene: 11. The CDR3 DNA follows: TGTGCCAGCACAACGACAGGGGAGGTGAGGACCCAGTACTTC. Encoded protein: CASTTTGEVRTQYF.

The chain uses TRBV7-7 and TRBJ2-1; perhaps D is TRBD1 or TRBD2 (6 bases each). V lost 1 base and J 6 bases, leaving 13 bases between the germline ends. Germline V CDR1 and CDR2: SSHAT, FNYEAQ (reference sequence). This CDR3 region has 15 residues. This CDR3 is CASSLVGGPINEQFF. CDR3 nucleotides: TGTGCCAGCAGCTTAGTGGGGGGCCCCATCAATGAGCAGTTCTTC.

V gene TRBV28 combines with J gene TRBJ1-5; D not certain. The germline gives CDR1 MDHEN, CDR2 SYDVKM. V was trimmed by 2 bases and J by 7 bases, leaving 9 bases between them. The CDR3 is 13 amino acids. The CDR3 DNA reads TGTGCCAGCAGTTTACTGTTCGGGCAGCCCCAGCATTTT. It yields the protein CASSLLFGQPQHF. Together with reference TRBV28 and TRBJ1-5, the CDR3 gives the full variable domain: DVKVTQSSRYLVKRTGEKVFLECVQDMDHENMFWYRQDPGLGLRLIYFSYDVKMKEKGDIPEGYSVSREKKERFSLILESASTNQTSMYLCASSLLFGQPQHFGDGTRLSIL.

The V and J genes are TRBV7-9 and TRBJ2-7; 7 bases are a match to TRBD1. The V segment lost 5 bases and the J segment 5 bases; nucleotides outside the gene matches: 9. This CDR3 contains 14 residues. Germline V gives CDR1 SEHNR, CDR2 FQNEAQ (reference sequence). The CDR3 sequence is CASSPRTGRNEQYF. DNA of the CDR3: TGTGCCAGCAGCCCCCGGACAGGTCGGAACGAGCAGTACTTC.

In this sample, this clone turned up once. This chain uses TRBV4-1 with TRBJ1-2, with 7 bases that match TRBD1. V lost 1 base and J lost 7; bases outside the gene matches: 6. CDR1 is MGHRA and CDR2 is YSYEKL in the germline V gene. The CDR3 is 14 amino acids. This chain's CDR3 is CASSQAEGARGYTF. The DNA of the CDR3 is TGCGCCAGCAGCCAAGCGGAGGGGGCGCGTGGCTACACCTTC.

The sample holds a few counts of this clone. V is TRBV5-4 and J is TRBJ2-7; 11 nucleotides line up with TRBD2. J lost 7 bases, V lost 5 bases, and 8 bases had no gene match. CDR1 and CDR2 from the germline V gene are SGHNT and YYREEE (reference sequence). The CDR3 sequence is 14 residues long. The CDR3 nucleotides are TGTGCCAGCAGGATAGCGGGAGGGCCTCGGGAGCAGTACTTC. This translates into CASRIAGGPREQYF.

This clone is a singleton in its sample. This chain joins TRBV5-1 and TRBJ2-2, with TRBD2 identical over 9 bases. The length of the CDR3 is 15 residues. Germline V gene sequence: CDR1 SGHRS, CDR2 YFSETQ. J was trimmed by 5 bases and V by 1 base; bases with no gene match: 3. The CDR3 is CASSLQREVTGELFF. CDR3 in DNA: TGCGCCAGCAGCTTGCAGCGGGAGGTTACCGGGGAGCTGTTTTTT. The complete variable domain, with remaining parts taken from reference TRBV5-1 and TRBJ2-2, reads KAGVTQTPRYLIKTRGQQVTLSCSPISGHRSVSWYQQTPGQGLQFLFEYFSETQRNKGNFPGRFSGRQFSNSRSEMNVSTLELGDSALYLCASSLQREVTGELFFGEGSRLTVL.

This chain links TRBV7-8 with TRBJ2-7; D may be TRBD2 (5 bases). Germline V lookup: CDR1 SGHVS, CDR2 FQNEAQ. Trimming left V 1 base short and J 4 bases short, with 11 bases between. This CDR3 contains 14 residues. The CDR3 DNA reads as TGTGCCAGCAGCTTAGTTCGCGGGTCGTACGAGCAGTACTTC. This gives the protein CASSLVRGSYEQYF.

This clone was recorded only once. The gene calls are TRBV28 and TRBJ2-1; possible D gene TRBD1, 5 bases. Germline CDR1 reads MDHEN; CDR2 reads SYDVKM. The V end lost 5 bases, the J end lost 9 bases, and 14 bases lay between the germline ends. This CDR3 is 13 amino acids long. CDR3 in DNA: TGTGCCAGCAGTCCTCTCAGGGCTGGTGAGCAGTTCTTC. Its protein product is CASSPLRAGEQFF.

The V call is TRBV5-1, the J call TRBJ2-1, with 9 bases lining up with TRBD2. The CDR3 is made up of 16 amino acids. The trim removed 4 bases at V and 4 bases at J, leaving 9 bases unmatched. Germline V CDR1 and CDR2: SGHRS, YFSETQ. CDR3 in DNA: TGCGCCAGCAGCGGGGGTCTAGCGGGACTTTACAATGAGCAGTTCTTC. Its translation: CASSGGLAGLYNEQFF.

This chain joins TRBV5-6 and TRBJ1-1; D ambiguous. The CDR3 loop spans 12 amino acids. V lost 0 bases and J lost 7, with 7 bases in between. The germline gives CDR1 SGHDT, CDR2 YYEEEE. The CDR3 here is CASSLAPDEAFF. Here the CDR3 DNA reads TGTGCCAGCAGCTTGGCCCCGGATGAAGCTTTCTTT.

The chain couples TRBV28 to TRBJ2-7; 9 nucleotides match TRBD2. The CDR3 sequence is 15 residues long. The trim removed 3 bases at V and 2 bases at J, leaving 5 bases unmatched. CDR1 and CDR2 (germline): MDHEN, SYDVKM. The CDR3 nucleotides read TGTGCCAGCAGTTTCAGGACTAGCGCCACCTACGAGCAGTACTTC. Protein sequence: CASSFRTSATYEQYF.

This chain connects TRBV4-2 to TRBJ2-7; D not certain. V dropped 5 bases and J dropped 0 bases, with 14 bases sitting between them. The V gene's germline CDR1 is LGHNA and CDR2 YNFKEQ. The CDR3 is 15 residues long. CDR3 DNA: TGTGCCAGCAGCGGCGGACGCGACAACTCCTACGAGCAGTACTTC. As protein: CASSGGRDNSYEQYF.

The gene calls are TRBV11-2 and TRBJ2-7, with D hard to call. The germline gives CDR1 SGHAT, CDR2 FQNNGV. Trimming shortened V by 4 bases and J by 5 bases, and 21 bases separated the two germline ends. The CDR3 length is 16 residues. Written as DNA, the CDR3 is TGTGCCAGCAGCTCCCCGTCGATGCCAGGAAGGGACGAGCAGTACTTC. It yields the protein CASSSPSMPGRDEQYF.